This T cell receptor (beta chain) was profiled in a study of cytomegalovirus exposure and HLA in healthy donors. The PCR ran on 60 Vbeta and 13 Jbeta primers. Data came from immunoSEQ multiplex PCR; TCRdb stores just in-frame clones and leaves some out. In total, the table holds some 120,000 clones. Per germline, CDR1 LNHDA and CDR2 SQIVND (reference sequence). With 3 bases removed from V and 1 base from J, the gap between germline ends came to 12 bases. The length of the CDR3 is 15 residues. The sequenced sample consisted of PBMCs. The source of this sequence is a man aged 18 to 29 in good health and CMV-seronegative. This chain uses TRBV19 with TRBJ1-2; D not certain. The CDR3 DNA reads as TGTGCCAGTAGTATCGAGAGACGACTTAACTATGGCTACACCTTC. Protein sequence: CASSIERRLNYGYTF.